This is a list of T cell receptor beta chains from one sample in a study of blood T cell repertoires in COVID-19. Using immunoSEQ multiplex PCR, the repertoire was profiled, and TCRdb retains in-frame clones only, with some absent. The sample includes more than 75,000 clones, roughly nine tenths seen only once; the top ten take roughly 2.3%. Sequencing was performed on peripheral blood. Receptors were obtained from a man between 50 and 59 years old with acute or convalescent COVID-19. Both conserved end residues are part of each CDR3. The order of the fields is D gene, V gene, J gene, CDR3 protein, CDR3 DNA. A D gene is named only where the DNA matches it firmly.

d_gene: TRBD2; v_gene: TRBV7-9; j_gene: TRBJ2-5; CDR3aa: CASSDPGLEETQYF; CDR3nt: TGTGCCAGCAGCGATCCGGGACTAGAAGAGACCCAGTACTTC
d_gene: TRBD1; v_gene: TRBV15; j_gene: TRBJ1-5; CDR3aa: CATSRDIQGNQPQHF; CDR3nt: TGTGCCACCAGCAGAGATATACAGGGGAATCAGCCCCAGCATTTT
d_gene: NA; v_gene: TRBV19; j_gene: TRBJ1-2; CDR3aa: CASSIQGNYGYTF; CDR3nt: TGTGCCAGTAGTATACAGGGTAACTATGGCTACACCTTC
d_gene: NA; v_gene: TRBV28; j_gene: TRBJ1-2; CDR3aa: CASSPSGNFGYTF; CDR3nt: TGTGCCAGCAGCCCTTCAGGGAATTTTGGCTACACCTTC
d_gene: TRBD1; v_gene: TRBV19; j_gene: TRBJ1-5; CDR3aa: CASSIAGDSLNQPQHF; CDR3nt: TGTGCCAGTAGTATCGCAGGGGACAGCCTCAATCAGCCCCAGCATTTT
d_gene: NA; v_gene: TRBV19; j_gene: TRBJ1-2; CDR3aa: CASRQLSNYGYTF; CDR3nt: TGTGCCAGTAGACAATTGTCTAACTATGGCTACACCTTC
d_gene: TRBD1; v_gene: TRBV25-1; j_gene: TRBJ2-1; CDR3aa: CAAKSPRDRMYNEQFF; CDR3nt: TGTGCCGCCAAGAGTCCCCGGGACAGGATGTACAATGAGCAGTTCTTC
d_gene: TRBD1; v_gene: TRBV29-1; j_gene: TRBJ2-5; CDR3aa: CSVRRQGRETQYF; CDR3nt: TGCAGCGTTCGCAGACAGGGACGAGAGACCCAGTACTTC
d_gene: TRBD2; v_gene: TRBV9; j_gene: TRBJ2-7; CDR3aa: CASSGSGLASEQYF; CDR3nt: TGTGCCAGCAGCGGGTCGGGACTAGCTAGCGAGCAGTACTTC
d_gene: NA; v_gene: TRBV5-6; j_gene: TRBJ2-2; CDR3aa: CASSLQGLSNTGELFF; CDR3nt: TGTGCCAGCAGCTTGCAGGGGCTTTCGAACACCGGGGAGCTGTTTTTT
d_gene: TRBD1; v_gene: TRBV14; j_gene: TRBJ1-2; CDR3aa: CASSQGQNYGYTF; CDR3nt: TGTGCCAGCAGCCAGGGACAGAACTATGGCTACACCTTC
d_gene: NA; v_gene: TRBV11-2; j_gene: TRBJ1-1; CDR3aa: CASSLAYGANTEAFF; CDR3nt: TGTGCCAGCAGCTTAGCGTATGGGGCGAACACTGAAGCTTTCTTT
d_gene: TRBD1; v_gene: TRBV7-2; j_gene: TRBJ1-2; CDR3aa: CASSYPGQGGMDYGYTF; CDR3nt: TGTGCCAGCAGTTACCCCGGACAGGGAGGCATGGACTATGGCTACACCTTC
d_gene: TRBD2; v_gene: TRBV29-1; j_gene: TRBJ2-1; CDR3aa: CSVQNMASGGAGEQFF; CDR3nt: TGCAGCGTCCAGAACATGGCTAGCGGGGGGGCAGGTGAGCAGTTCTTC
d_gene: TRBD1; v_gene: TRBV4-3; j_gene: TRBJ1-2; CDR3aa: CASSQGGTGGYGYTF; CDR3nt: TGCGCCAGCAGCCAGGGGGGGACAGGCGGCTATGGCTACACCTTC
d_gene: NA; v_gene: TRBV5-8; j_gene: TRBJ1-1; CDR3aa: CASSLVSGGTEAFF; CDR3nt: TGTGCCAGCAGCTTGGTTAGCGGCGGCACTGAAGCTTTCTTT